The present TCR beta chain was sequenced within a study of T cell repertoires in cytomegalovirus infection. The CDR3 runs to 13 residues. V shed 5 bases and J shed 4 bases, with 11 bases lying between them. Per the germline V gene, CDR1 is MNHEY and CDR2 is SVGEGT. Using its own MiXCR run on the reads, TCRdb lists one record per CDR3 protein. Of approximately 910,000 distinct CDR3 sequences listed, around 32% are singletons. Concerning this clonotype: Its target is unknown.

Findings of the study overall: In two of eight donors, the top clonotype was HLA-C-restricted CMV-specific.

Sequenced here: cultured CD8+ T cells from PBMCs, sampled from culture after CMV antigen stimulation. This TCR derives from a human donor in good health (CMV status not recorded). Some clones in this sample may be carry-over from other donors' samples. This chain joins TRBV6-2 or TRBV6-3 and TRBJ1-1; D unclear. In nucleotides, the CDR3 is TGTGCCAGCAGTCTAGGGTTGCTCACTGAAGCTTTCTTT. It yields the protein CASSLGLLTEAFF.